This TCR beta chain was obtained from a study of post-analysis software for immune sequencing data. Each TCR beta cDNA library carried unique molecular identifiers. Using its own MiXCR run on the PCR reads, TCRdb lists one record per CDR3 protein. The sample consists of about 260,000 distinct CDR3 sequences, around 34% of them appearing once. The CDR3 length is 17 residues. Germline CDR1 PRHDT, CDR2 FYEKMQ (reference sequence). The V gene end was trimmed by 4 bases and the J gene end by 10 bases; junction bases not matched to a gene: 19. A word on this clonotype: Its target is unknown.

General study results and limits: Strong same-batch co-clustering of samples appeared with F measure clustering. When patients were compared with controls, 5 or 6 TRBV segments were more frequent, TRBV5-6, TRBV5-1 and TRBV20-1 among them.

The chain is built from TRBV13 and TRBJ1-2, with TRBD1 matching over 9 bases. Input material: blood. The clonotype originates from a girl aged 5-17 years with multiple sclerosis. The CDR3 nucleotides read TGTGCCAGCAGCTCGACCGGGACAGGGTCTTTCGGGGGATCCTACACCTTC. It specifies CASSSTGTGSFGGSYTF. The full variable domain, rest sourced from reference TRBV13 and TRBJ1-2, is AAGVIQSPRHLIKEKRETATLKCYPIPRHDTVYWYQQGPGQDPQFLISFYEKMQSDKGSIPDRFSAQQFSDYHSELNMSSLELGDSALYFCASSSTGTGSFGGSYTFGSGTRLTVV.